This T cell receptor beta chain was sequenced during a study of T cell responses to AZD1222 COVID-19 vaccine. The wider study: Whether given at about 4 or about 12 weeks, second doses were pooled.

Using immunoSEQ multiplex PCR, the repertoire was profiled, and TCRdb retains in-frame clones only, with some absent. The sample includes just under 100,000 clones, roughly 90% seen only once; the top ten take roughly 2.8%. Broader study findings: Spike-specific TCR breadth and depth were elevated following two AZD1222 doses. Most donors were white British and more were female, and clonal diversity was possibly underestimated. Spike as a whole was targeted by vaccine-associated CD4 TCRs, dominant at 160-218 and 743-854.

A note on this clone: Antigen: not known.

The CDR3 runs to 15 residues. The ends were cut back, 1 base at V and 6 bases at J, with 13 bases in the middle. CDR1 and CDR2 from the germline V gene are SGHTA and FQGNSA. The receptor comes from an adult in good health. The chain carries TRBV7-2 and TRBJ1-5; no clear D gene. Sequences were derived from peripheral blood, sampled on day 0 of AZD1222 vaccination. CDR3 residues: CASSLGSAPSQPQHF. CDR3 sequence (DNA): TGTGCCAGCAGCTTAGGTAGCGCACCCAGTCAGCCCCAGCATTTT. The whole variable domain, remainder taken from reference TRBV7-2 and TRBJ1-5, is GAGVSQSPSNKVTEKGKDVELRCDPISGHTALYWYRQSLGQGLEFLIYFQGNSAPDKSGLPSDRFSAERTGGSVSTLTIQRTQQEDSAVYLCASSLGSAPSQPQHFGDGTRLSIL.